This TCR beta chain derives from a study of blood T cell repertoires in COVID-19. Study summary: Samples taken during acute and convalescent COVID-19 were collected in the United States, Italy and Spain.

As originally analysed: Counts of nucleated cells, estimated from reference gene primer amplification, were obtained. Repertoires were generated with immunoSEQ multiplex PCR, while TCRdb's copy carries only in-frame clones and drops some. For V, J and clone size, that table is used; D and trimming come from the DNA. The sample records approximately 60,000 clones, roughly 82% being singletons. The CDR3 is made up of 13 amino acids. Germline V gene data show CDR1 as SGHNT and CDR2 as YYREEE (reference sequence). Comments on this clone: An end of the junction does not agree with germline; a read error may underlie this.

What was sequenced was peripheral blood. The receptor comes from a human donor in a cohort sampled during active COVID-19. The V call is TRBV5-4, the J call TRBJ1-6; perhaps TRBD1 as D (5 bases). CDR3: CAMGRAYSSPLHF. The CDR3 nucleotides read TGTGCCATGGGCAGGGCCTATAGTTCACCCCTCCACTTT. The whole variable domain, remainder taken from reference TRBV5-4 and TRBJ1-6, is ETGVTQSPTHLIKTRGQQVTLRCSSQSGHNTVSWYQQALGQGPQFIFQYYREEENGRGNFPPRFSGLQFPNYSSELNVNALELDDSALYLCAMGRAYSSPLHFGNGTRLTVT.